The 14 T cell receptor beta chains in this list originate from one sample, sequenced in a study of post-analysis software for immune sequencing data. The authors incorporated unique molecular identifiers into the TCR beta cDNA libraries. In TCRdb, the PCR reads were re-called with MiXCR into one record per CDR3 protein. The sample includes approximately 730,000 distinct CDR3 sequences, about 45% of them seen just once. The antigens for these receptors are not known. Study-wide findings and caveats: Four or five TRBV segments (TRBV5-6, TRBV5-1 and TRBV20-1 among them) occurred more frequently in patients than in controls.

Material: blood. These receptors all stem from a girl between 10 and 17 years old with multiple sclerosis.

Many counts were recorded for this clonotype. This chain joins TRBV20-1 and TRBJ2-3; 15 positions match TRBD2. The length of the CDR3 is 17 residues. After removal of 6 bases from V and 0 bases from J, the junction contained 7 bases not matched to a gene. Germline assignment: CDR1 DFQATT and CDR2 SNEGSKA (reference sequence). The CDR3 spells CSAGTSGRPSSTDTQYF. The CDR3 nucleotides read TGCAGTGCAGGGACTAGCGGGAGGCCCTCTAGCACAGATACGCAGTATTTT.

This clonotype was seen a single time. The rearrangement uses TRBV6-2 or TRBV6-3 and TRBJ2-1, with TRBD2 identical over 9 bases. CDR1 MNHEY and CDR2 SVGEGT come from the germline V gene. The J segment lost 5 bases and the V segment lost 2 bases, leaving 10 bases of the junction unmatched. This CDR3 comprises 17 residues. The CDR3 protein is CASSYPSGTRENNEQFF. Written as DNA, the CDR3 is TGTGCCAGCAGTTACCCTAGCGGGACTAGGGAGAACAATGAGCAGTTCTTC.

This clonotype was counted many times. At one boundary the junction diverges from the germline segment, which might be a read error. V gene TRBV7-9 combines with J gene TRBJ2-7; D uncertain. Germline-derived CDR1 and CDR2 are SEHNR and FQNEAQ (reference sequence). CDR3 length: 11 amino acids. As DNA, the CDR3 is TGTGCCAGCAGTTTAGGCCGCGAGCAGTACTTC. Translating gives CASSLGREQYF.

Only a few counts were recorded for this clonotype. The chain employs TRBV19 and TRBJ2-4; 7 bases line up with TRBD1. The J call is uncertain, as TRBJ2-7 better fits the DNA end. This CDR3 is built from 15 residues. The germline V gene encodes CDR1 LNHDA and CDR2 SQIVND (reference sequence). CDR3 amino acids: CASSRPGTVLYEQYF. CDR3 DNA: TGTGCCAGTAGCCGACCCGGGACAGTGTTATACGAGCAGTACTTC.

The rearrangement uses TRBV7-2 and TRBJ2-1; D uncertain. Germline CDR1 is SGHTA and CDR2 is FQGNSA. The V gene lost 2 bases and the J gene lost 6 bases, with 14 bases spanning the gap. This CDR3 region has 15 residues. The CDR3 reads CASSLRTVSSNEQFF. CDR3 nucleotides: TGTGCCAGCAGCTTACGAACGGTTAGTAGCAATGAGCAGTTCTTC.

The V call is TRBV29-1, the J call TRBJ2-1, with 8 positions matching TRBD1. The CDR3 spans 15 residues. V was pared by 8 bases and J by 5 bases, with 14 bases of the junction left unmatched. In germline, CDR1 is SQVTM, CDR2 ANQGSEA. CDR3 in amino acids: CSSLRRGTGHNEQFF. Written as DNA, the CDR3 is TGCAGCTCCCTTAGACGCGGGACAGGACACAATGAGCAGTTCTTC.

The rearrangement links TRBV7-9 to TRBJ2-5; 7 positions agree with TRBD1. The CDR3 loop spans 15 amino acids. The junction had 8 bases not matched to a gene; V was cut back by 2 bases and J by 5 bases. The germline V gene has CDR1 SEHNR and CDR2 FQNEAQ (reference sequence). CDR3 residues: CASSLQRGQRETQYF. The CDR3 nucleotides read TGTGCCAGCAGCTTACAAAGGGGGCAGCGGGAGACCCAGTACTTC.

The J gene is TRBJ2-7, the V gene TRBV20-1; TRBD2 is a possible D gene (6 bases). The CDR3 totals 13 residues. Trimming shortened V by 6 bases and J by 2 bases, and 14 bases separated the two germline ends. CDR1 DFQATT and CDR2 SNEGSKA come from the germline V gene (reference sequence). The CDR3 region has the DNA TGCAGTGCGACCGGGACTGTAGCCTACGAGCAGTACTTC. Translated: CSATGTVAYEQYF.

This clonotype was detected only a few times. This chain uses TRBV5-5 with TRBJ2-4, with 10 bases fitting TRBD1. Trimming at V came to 2 bases and at J to 2 bases, leaving 13 bases not matched to a gene. The CDR3 consists of 19 residues. Germline CDR1 is SGHKS and CDR2 is YYEKEE (reference sequence). Here the CDR3 DNA reads TGTGCCAGCAGCTTCGGGACAGGGGTACACTACAAAACCAAAAACATTCAGTACTTC. Encoded protein: CASSFGTGVHYKTKNIQYF.

This clonotype was detected a few times. This chain uses TRBV7-3 with TRBJ2-2; D ambiguous. Trimming removed 0 bases at V and 6 bases at J, with 5 bases between. The CDR3 is made up of 13 amino acids. Germline V gives CDR1 SGHTA, CDR2 FQGTGA. CDR3 sequence (DNA): TGTGCCAGCAGCTTAACCAGGCCCGGGGAGCTGTTTTTT. Protein product: CASSLTRPGELFF.

This clonotype was found a few times. The chain recombines TRBV12-3 or TRBV12-4 with TRBJ2-6; D may be TRBD1 (5 bases). The CDR3 has 13 amino acids. The V gene lost 7 bases and the J gene lost 2 bases, with 6 bases spanning the gap. The chain's CDR3 is CASTGTGANVLTF. DNA of the CDR3: TGTGCCAGCACAGGGACTGGGGCCAACGTCCTGACTTTC.

The V and J genes are TRBV14 and TRBJ2-1; D uncertain. There are 12 residues in the CDR3. V was cut by 4 bases and J by 9 bases, with 10 bases left in between. Germline V gene sequence: CDR1 SGHDN, CDR2 FVKESK. DNA for the CDR3: TGTGCCAGCAGCCCCAACTGGGGTGAGCAGTTCTTC. Translating it yields CASSPNWGEQFF.

This clonotype came up a few times. The rearrangement uses TRBV10-3 and TRBJ1-5, with 8 bases fitting TRBD1. Unmatched junction bases numbered 1, after V lost 0 bases and J lost 6 bases. The CDR3 totals 14 residues. Germline V lookup: CDR1 ENHRY, CDR2 SYGVKD. The CDR3 reads CAISESGTGQPQHF. CDR3 coding DNA: TGTGCCATCAGTGAGTCAGGGACAGGTCAGCCCCAGCATTTT.

The V gene is TRBV6-1, the J gene TRBJ1-5; D may be TRBD1 (6 bases). This CDR3 has 12 residues. The germline gives CDR1 MNHNS, CDR2 SASEGT. The germline V and J ends were trimmed by 3 bases and 9 bases, with 9 bases remaining between them. CDR3 DNA: TGTGCCAGCAGTGACAGGGGCGCGCCCCAGCATTTT. Translating gives CASSDRGAPQHF.